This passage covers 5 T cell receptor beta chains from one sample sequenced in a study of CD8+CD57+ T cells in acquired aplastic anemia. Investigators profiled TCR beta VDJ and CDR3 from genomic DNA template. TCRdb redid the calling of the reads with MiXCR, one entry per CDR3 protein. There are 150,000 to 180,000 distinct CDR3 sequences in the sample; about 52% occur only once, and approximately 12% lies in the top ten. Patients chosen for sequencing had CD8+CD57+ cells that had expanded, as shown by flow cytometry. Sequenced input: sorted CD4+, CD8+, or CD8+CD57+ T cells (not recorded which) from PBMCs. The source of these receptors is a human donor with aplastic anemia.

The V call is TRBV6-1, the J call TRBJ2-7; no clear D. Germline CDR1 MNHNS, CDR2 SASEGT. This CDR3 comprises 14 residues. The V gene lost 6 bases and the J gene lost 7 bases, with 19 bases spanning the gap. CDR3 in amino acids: CASSPVRELTEQYF. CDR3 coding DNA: TGTGCCAGCAGCCCCGTTCGAGAATTAACGGAGCAGTACTTC.

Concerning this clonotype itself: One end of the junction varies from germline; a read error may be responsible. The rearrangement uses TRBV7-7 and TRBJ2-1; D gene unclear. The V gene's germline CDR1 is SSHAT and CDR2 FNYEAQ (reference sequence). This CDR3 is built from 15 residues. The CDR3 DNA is TGTGCTAGCAGTCCCGATTTGGACCGGTACAATGAGCAGTTCTTC. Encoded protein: CASSPDLDRYNEQFF.

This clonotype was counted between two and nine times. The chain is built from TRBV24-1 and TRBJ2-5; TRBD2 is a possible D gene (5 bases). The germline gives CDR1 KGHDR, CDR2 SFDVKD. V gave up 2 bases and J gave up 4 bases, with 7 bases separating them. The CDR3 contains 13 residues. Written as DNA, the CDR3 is TGTGCCACCAGTGATTACGGGGTAGAGACCCAGTACTTC. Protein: CATSDYGVETQYF.

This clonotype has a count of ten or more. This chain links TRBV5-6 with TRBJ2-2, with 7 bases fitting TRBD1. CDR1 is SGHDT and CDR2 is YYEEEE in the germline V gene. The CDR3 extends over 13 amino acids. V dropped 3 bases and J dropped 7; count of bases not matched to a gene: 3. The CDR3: CASSWNRGGELFF. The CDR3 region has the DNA TGTGCCAGCAGCTGGAACAGGGGCGGGGAGCTGTTTTTT.

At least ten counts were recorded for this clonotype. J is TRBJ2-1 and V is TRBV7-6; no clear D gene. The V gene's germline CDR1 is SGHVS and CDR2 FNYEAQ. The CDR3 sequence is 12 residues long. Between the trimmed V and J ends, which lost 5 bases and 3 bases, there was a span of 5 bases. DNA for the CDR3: TGTGCCAGCAGCGTGGACTACAATGAGCAGTTCTTC. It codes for CASSVDYNEQFF. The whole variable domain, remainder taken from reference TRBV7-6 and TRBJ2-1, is GAGVSQSPRYKVTKRGQDVALRCDPISGHVSLYWYRQALGQGPEFLTYFNYEAQQDKSGLPNDRFSAERPEGSISTLTIQRTEQRDSAMYRCASSVDYNEQFFGPGTRLTVL.